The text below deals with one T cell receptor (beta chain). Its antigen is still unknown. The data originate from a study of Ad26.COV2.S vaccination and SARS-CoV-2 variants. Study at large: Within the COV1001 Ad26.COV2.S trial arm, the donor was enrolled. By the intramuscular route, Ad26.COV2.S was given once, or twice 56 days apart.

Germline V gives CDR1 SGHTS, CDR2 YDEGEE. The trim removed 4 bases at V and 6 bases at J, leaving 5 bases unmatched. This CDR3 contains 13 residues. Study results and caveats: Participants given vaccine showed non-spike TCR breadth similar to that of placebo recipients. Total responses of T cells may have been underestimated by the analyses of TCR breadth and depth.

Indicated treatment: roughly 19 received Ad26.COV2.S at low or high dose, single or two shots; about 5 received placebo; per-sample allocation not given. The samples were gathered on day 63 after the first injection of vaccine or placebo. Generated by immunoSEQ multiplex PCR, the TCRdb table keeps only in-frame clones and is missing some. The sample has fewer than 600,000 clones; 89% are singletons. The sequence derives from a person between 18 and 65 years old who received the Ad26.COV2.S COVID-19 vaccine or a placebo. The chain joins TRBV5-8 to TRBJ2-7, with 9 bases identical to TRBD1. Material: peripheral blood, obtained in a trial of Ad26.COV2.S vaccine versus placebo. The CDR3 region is CASSHWTGAEQYF. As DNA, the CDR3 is TGTGCCAGCAGCCATTGGACAGGGGCCGAGCAGTACTTC.